The rows below give T cell receptor beta chains drawn from one sample of a study of blood T cells in healthy people across ages. TCRdb analysed the 5' RACE reads with MiXCR anew, one entry per CDR3 protein. The sample lists about 1,500,000 distinct CDR3 sequences; around two fifths were seen once. Sequencing was carried out using blood. These receptor sequences come from a woman under 30 in good health. Each CDR3 is given with its conserved first and last residue. A D gene is named only where the DNA matches it firmly. Rows give clone size only sometimes, using once, few, many, or a class for an expanded clone.

DNA,CDR3,J,size,D,V
TGTGCCAGCAGGGAGACAGGGAGTAACTATGGCTACACCTTC,CASRETGSNYGYTF,TRBJ1-2,-,TRBD1,TRBV6-5
TGTGCCAGCAGCTCCAGCTCCGTGGGGGGGAGCACAGATACGCAGTATTTT,CASSSSSVGGSTDTQYF,TRBJ2-3,-,TRBD2,TRBV11-3
TGTGCCAGCTCACTCCCGGGACAGAACTCTAACTATGGCTACACCTTC,CASSLPGQNSNYGYTF,TRBJ1-2,-,TRBD1,TRBV18
TGCAGTGCTAGAGCCCTTAGCGGGAGGCTAAATGAGCAGTACTTC,CSARALSGRLNEQYF,TRBJ2-5,-,TRBD2,TRBV20-1
TGCAGCGCCCTGAGGGGGTCTAGCGGGATCTACAATGAGCAGTTCTTC,CSALRGSSGIYNEQFF,TRBJ2-1,many,TRBD2,TRBV29-1
TGTGCCAGCAGCCTGACAGGGGGAAGTGAAAAACTGTTTTTT,CASSLTGGSEKLFF,TRBJ1-4,-,TRBD1,TRBV6-6
TGTGCCAGCAGTTTACCAGGGGTTGTTGGGAATGAGCAGTTCTTC,CASSLPGVVGNEQFF,TRBJ2-1,-,-,TRBV27
TGTGCCAGCAGCTTAACCTCTAGCGGGGGCAGGTCAGATACGCAGTATTTT,CASSLTSSGGRSDTQYF,TRBJ2-3,-,TRBD2,TRBV7-3
TGTGCCAGCAGTTTAGAAGGGGGACCTGGGGGGGACACTGAAGCTTTCTTT,CASSLEGGPGGDTEAFF,TRBJ1-1,-,-,TRBV12-3/TRBV12-4
TGCAGCGTCTTGGAGCGAGAAGCTTTCTTT,CSVLEREAFF,TRBJ1-1,-,-,TRBV29-1
TGTGCCAGCAGCTCCGGGCCCCCCTACGAGCAGTACTTC,CASSSGPPYEQYF,TRBJ2-7,-,-,TRBV6-6
TGCAGTGCCGTTTGGACAGACCACTATGGCTACACCTTC,CSAVWTDHYGYTF,TRBJ1-2,-,-,TRBV20-1
TGCAGCGGAGGACAGGGCTACAATGAGCAGTTCTTC,CSGGQGYNEQFF,TRBJ2-1,many,TRBD1,TRBV29-1
TGTGCCAGCAGTTCGAGCCCTTTAGGGGCCTCCTACAATGAGCAGTTCTTC,CASSSSPLGASYNEQFF,TRBJ2-1,-,-,TRBV6-5
TGCAGTGCTACCCCCAGGCTTAGACACACCGGGGAGCTGTTTTTT,CSATPRLRHTGELFF,TRBJ2-2,-,-,TRBV20-1
TGTGCCAGCAGTTTACCCACGTGGGCAGGGGGCGAAAAACTGTTTTTT,CASSLPTWAGGEKLFF,TRBJ1-4,few,TRBD1,TRBV28
TGTGCCAGCAGCCGAGCTGGCCTGGGACTAGCGGGAAACTACGAGCAGTACTTC,CASSRAGLGLAGNYEQYF,TRBJ2-7,few,TRBD2,TRBV13
TGTGCCAGCAGCCAGGGGGACAGCAAAGGGGAGACCCAGTACTTC,CASSQGDSKGETQYF,TRBJ2-5,-,TRBD1,TRBV3-1